The clone carrying this T cell receptor beta chain was observed a handful of times. The antigen is not known. Germline lookup yields CDR1 SGHVS and CDR2 FQNEAQ. The CDR3 has 17 amino acids. J was trimmed by 0 bases and V by 0 bases; bases with no gene match: 7. Researchers reported that TCR beta cDNA libraries carried unique molecular identifiers. Via MiXCR, TCRdb re-called the PCR reads, giving one row per CDR3 protein. The table lists approximately 730,000 distinct CDR3 sequences, 30% of them singletons. These data are taken from a study of post-analysis software for immune sequencing data. Whole-study findings and limits: In patients, roughly 5 TRBV segments were more frequent than in controls, with TRBV5-6, TRBV5-1 and TRBV20-1 among them.

Sequenced input: blood. The receptor comes from a girl between 5 and 17 years old with multiple sclerosis. The V call is TRBV7-8, the J call TRBJ2-5, with 7 positions matching TRBD2. The CDR3 loop is CASSLALMGGYQETQYF. CDR3 nucleotides: TGTGCCAGCAGCTTAGCCCTTATGGGGGGGTACCAAGAGACCCAGTACTTC.